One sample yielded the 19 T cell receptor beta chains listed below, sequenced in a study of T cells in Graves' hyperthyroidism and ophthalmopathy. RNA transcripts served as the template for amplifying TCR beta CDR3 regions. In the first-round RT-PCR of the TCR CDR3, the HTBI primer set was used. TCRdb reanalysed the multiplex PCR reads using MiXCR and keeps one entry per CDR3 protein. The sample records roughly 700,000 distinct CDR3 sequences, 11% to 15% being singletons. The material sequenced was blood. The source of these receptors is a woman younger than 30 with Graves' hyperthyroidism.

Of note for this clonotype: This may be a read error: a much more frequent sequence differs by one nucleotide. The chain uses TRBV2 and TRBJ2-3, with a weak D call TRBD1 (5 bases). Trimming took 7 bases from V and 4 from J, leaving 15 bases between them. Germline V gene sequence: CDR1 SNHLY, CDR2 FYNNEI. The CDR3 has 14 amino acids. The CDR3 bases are TGTGCCAGCACCTTGGCAGGGTCCCCAGATACGCAGTATTTT. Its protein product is CASTLAGSPDTQYF.

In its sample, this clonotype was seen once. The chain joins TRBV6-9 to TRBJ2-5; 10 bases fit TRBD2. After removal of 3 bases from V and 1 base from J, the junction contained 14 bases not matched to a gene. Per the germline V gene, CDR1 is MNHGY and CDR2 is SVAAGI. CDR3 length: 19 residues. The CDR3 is CASSYAILEASGSQETQYF. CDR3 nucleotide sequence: TGTGCCAGCAGTTACGCAATACTGGAGGCTAGCGGGAGCCAAGAGACCCAGTACTTC.

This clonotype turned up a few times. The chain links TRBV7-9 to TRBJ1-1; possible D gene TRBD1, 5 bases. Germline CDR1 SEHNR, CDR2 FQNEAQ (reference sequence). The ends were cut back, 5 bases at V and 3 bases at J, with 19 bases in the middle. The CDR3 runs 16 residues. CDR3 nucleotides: TGTGCCAGCAGCCCCCGGGCTGTTTTGGGGGACACTGAAGCTTTCTTT. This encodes CASSPRAVLGDTEAFF.

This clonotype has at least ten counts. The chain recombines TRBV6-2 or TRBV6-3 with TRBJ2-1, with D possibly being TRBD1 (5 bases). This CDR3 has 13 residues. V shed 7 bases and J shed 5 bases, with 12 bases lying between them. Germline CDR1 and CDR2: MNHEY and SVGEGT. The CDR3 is CASTGIQHNEQFF. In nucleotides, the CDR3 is TGTGCCAGCACAGGGATCCAGCACAATGAGCAGTTCTTC.

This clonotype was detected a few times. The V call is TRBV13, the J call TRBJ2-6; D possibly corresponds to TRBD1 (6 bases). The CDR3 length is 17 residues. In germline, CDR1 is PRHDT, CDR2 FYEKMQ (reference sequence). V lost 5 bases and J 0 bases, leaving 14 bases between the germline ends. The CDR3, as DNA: TGTGCCAGCAGCCTACAGGGTCCGTCCTCTGGGGCCAACGTCCTGACTTTC. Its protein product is CASSLQGPSSGANVLTF.

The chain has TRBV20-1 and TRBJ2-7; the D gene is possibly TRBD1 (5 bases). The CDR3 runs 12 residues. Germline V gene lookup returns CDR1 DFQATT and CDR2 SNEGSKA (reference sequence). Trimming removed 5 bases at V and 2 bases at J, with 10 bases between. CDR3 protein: CSAPDTTYEQYF. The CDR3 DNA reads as TGCAGTGCTCCGGACACCACCTACGAGCAGTACTTC.

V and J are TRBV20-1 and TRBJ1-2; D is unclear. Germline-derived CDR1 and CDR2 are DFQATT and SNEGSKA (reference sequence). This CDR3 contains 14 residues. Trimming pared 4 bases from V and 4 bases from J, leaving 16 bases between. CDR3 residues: CSATREGGIYGYTF. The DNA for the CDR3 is TGCAGTGCTACCCGCGAGGGAGGGATCTATGGCTACACCTTC.

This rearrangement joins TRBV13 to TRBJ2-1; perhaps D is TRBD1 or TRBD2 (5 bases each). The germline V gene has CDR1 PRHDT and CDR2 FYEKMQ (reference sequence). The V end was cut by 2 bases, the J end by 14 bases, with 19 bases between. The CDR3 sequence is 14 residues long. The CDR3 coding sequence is TGTGCCAGCAGCTTAAGAGGGGACCCCCTAAAAAAGTTCTTC. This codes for CASSLRGDPLKKFF.

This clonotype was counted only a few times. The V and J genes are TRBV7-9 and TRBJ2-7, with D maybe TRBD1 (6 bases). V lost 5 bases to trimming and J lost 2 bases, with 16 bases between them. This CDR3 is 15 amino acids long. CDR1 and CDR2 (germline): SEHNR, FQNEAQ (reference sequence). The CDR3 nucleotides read TGTGCCAGCAGCAATACAGGGCGGTCGGCCTACGAGCAGTACTTC. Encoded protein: CASSNTGRSAYEQYF.

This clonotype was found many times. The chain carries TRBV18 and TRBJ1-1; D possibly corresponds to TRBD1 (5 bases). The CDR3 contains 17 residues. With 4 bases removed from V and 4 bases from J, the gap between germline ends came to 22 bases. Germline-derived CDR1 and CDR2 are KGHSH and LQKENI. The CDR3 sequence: CASSLLQGGRKFTEAFF. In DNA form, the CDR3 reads TGTGCCAGCTCACTACTCCAGGGAGGGAGGAAGTTCACTGAAGCTTTCTTT.

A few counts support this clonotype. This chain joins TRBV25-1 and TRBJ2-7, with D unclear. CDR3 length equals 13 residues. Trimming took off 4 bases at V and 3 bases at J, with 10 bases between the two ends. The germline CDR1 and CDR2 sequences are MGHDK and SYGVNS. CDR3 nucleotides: TGTGCCAGCAGTGCCATTCGAGTCTACGAGCAGTACTTC. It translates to CASSAIRVYEQYF.

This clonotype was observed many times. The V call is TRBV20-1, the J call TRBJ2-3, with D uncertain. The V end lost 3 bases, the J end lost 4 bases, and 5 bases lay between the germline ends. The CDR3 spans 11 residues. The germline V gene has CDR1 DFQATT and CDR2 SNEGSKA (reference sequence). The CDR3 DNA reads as TGCAGTGCTAGGTCCGCAGATACGCAGTATTTT. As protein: CSARSADTQYF.

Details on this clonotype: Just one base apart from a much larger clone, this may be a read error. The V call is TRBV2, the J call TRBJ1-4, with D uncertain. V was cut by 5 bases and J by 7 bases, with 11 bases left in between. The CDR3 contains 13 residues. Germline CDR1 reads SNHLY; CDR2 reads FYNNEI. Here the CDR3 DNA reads TGTGCCAGCAGTTTGCGGGCGCGTGAAAAACTGTTTTTT. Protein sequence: CASSLRAREKLFF. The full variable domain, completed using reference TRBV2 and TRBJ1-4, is EPEVTQTPSHQVTQMGQEVILRCVPISNHLYFYWYRQILGQKVEFLVSFYNNEISEKSEIFDDQFSVERPDGSNFTLKIRSTKLEDSAMYFCASSLRAREKLFFGSGTQLSVL.

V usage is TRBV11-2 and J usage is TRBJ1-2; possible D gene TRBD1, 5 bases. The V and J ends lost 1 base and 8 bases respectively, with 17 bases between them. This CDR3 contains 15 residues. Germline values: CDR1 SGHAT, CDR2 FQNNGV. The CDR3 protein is CASSLGASGVQGYTF. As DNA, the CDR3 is TGTGCCAGCAGCTTAGGCGCATCGGGGGTCCAAGGCTACACCTTC. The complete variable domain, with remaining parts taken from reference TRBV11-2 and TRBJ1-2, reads EAGVAQSPRYKIIEKRQSVAFWCNPISGHATLYWYQQILGQGPKLLIQFQNNGVVDDSQLPKDRFSAERLKGVDSTLKIQPAKLEDSAVYLCASSLGASGVQGYTFGSGTRLTVV.

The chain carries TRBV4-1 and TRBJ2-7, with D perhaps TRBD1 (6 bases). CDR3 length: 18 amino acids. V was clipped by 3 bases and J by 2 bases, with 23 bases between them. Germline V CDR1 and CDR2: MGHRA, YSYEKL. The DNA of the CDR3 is TGCGCCAGCAGCCATGGGATCACAGGGAAGTTTGATCCCTACGAGCAGTACTTC. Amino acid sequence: CASSHGITGKFDPYEQYF.

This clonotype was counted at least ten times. The DNA for the CDR3 is TGTGCCAGCAGTGAACCAGCGGGACAGCATGAGCAGTTCTTC. Translation: CASSEPAGQHEQFF. The rearrangement uses TRBV2 and TRBJ2-1; D is possibly TRBD1 or TRBD2 (7 bases each). This CDR3 is built from 14 residues. The V gene lost 2 bases and the J gene lost 8 bases, with 13 bases spanning the gap. CDR1 is SNHLY and CDR2 is FYNNEI in the germline V gene.

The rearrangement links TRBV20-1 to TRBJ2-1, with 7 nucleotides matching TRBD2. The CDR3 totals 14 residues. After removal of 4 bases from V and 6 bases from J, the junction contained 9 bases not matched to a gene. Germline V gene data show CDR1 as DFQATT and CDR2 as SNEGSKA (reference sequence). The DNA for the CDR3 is TGCAGTGCTACCCCCGTGGGGGGGGGCAATGAGCAGTTCTTC. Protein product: CSATPVGGGNEQFF.

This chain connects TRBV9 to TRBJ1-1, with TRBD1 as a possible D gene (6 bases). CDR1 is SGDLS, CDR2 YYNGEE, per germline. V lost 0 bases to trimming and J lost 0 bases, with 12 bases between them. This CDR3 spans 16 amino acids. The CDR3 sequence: CASSVGSGGMNTEAFF. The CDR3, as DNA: TGTGCCAGCAGCGTAGGAAGTGGGGGCATGAACACTGAAGCTTTCTTT. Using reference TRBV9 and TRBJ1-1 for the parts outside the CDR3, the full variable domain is DSGVTQTPKHLITATGQRVTLRCSPRSGDLSVYWYQQSLDQGLQFLIQYYNGEERAKGNILERFSAQQFPDLHSELNLSSLELGDSALYFCASSVGSGGMNTEAFFGQGTRLTVV.

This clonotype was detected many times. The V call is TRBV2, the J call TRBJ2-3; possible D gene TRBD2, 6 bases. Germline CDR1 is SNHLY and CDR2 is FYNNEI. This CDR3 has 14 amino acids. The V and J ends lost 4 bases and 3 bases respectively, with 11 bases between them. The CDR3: CASSVRRGTDTQYF. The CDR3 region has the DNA TGTGCCAGCAGTGTCAGGAGGGGTACAGATACGCAGTATTTT. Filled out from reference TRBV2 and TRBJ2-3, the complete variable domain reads EPEVTQTPSHQVTQMGQEVILRCVPISNHLYFYWYRQILGQKVEFLVSFYNNEISEKSEIFDDQFSVERPDGSNFTLKIRSTKLEDSAMYFCASSVRRGTDTQYFGPGTRLTVL.